These T cell receptor beta chains were read from a single sample in a study of T cells in Graves' hyperthyroidism and ophthalmopathy. Each CDR3 protein is one row after TCRdb ran MiXCR on the multiplex PCR reads. In the table there are around 180,000 distinct CDR3 sequences, around 15% of which are singletons. The sequenced sample was blood. The source of these receptors is a woman in her fifties or sixties with Graves' hyperthyroidism. Each CDR3 is given with its conserved first and last residue. The D gene is left open where the match is weak. Where a row states a size, it is once, few, many or the class of an expanded clone; other rows omit it.

>TRBV24-1|few|.|TRBJ2-1
CATSDLNREEEQFF
TGTGCCACCAGTGACCTCAACAGGGAAGAGGAGCAGTTCTTC
>TRBV7-9|many|.|TRBJ1-1
CASGQTGLANTEAFF
TGTGCCAGTGGACAGACGGGCTTGGCGAACACTGAAGCTTTCTTT
>TRBV5-1|many|TRBD1|TRBJ1-4
CASSVGQTLEKLFF
TGCGCCAGCAGCGTGGGACAGACCTTAGAAAAACTGTTTTTT
>TRBV27|many|TRBD1|TRBJ1-2
CASSLSGQGQGYTF
TGTGCCAGCAGTTTATCAGGACAGGGACAAGGCTACACCTTC
>TRBV20-1|many|.|TRBJ1-1
CSARGVEGRAFF
TGCAGTGCTAGAGGCGTGGAGGGCAGAGCTTTCTTT
>TRBV20-1|.|.|TRBJ2-3
CSASGEDTPTDTQYF
TGCAGTGCTTCCGGTGAGGACACCCCCACAGATACGCAGTATTTT
>TRBV7-9|few|.|TRBJ1-1
CASSSGPGGAEAFF
TGTGCCAGCAGCTCGGGACCGGGGGGGGCTGAAGCTTTCTTT
>TRBV7-2|many|.|TRBJ2-7
CASSLGTASRGIGYEQYF
TGTGCCAGCAGCTTAGGGACAGCCTCCCGGGGTATCGGCTACGAGCAGTACTTC
>TRBV5-6|.|TRBD1|TRBJ1-2
CASSRVLDRGDGYTF
TGTGCCAGCAGCCGGGTGCTAGACAGGGGTGATGGCTACACCTTC
>TRBV6-1|few|.|TRBJ1-1
CAAGGNTEAFF
TGTGCTGCTGGGGGGAACACTGAAGCTTTCTTT
>TRBV20-1|many|TRBD2|TRBJ2-7
CSARGLAGARWNEQYF
TGCAGTGCTAGAGGCTTAGCGGGGGCCCGATGGAACGAGCAGTACTTC
>TRBV7-2|many|TRBD2|TRBJ2-7
CASSLAGGSYEQYF
TGTGCCAGCAGTCTAGCGGGGGGCTCCTACGAGCAGTACTTC
>TRBV18|few|.|TRBJ1-4
CASSPLSTNEKLFF
TGTGCCAGCTCACCACTGAGCACTAATGAAAAACTGTTTTTT
>TRBV7-9|many|.|TRBJ2-1
CASSSISSYNEQFF
TGTGCCAGCAGTTCCATTAGCTCCTACAATGAGCAGTTCTTC
>TRBV27|many|.|TRBJ1-1
CASSLSLRRTEAFF
TGTGCCAGCAGTTTATCCCTCAGAAGAACTGAAGCTTTCTTT
>TRBV28|many|TRBD1|TRBJ1-3
CASSLDRGVSTIYF
TGTGCCAGCAGTTTAGACAGGGGGGTCTCTACCATATATTTT
>TRBV3-1|many|.|TRBJ2-2
CASSQERPPANTGELFF
TGTGCCAGCAGCCAAGAACGGCCTCCGGCGAACACCGGGGAGCTGTTTTTT
>TRBV6-6|many|TRBD2|TRBJ2-1
CASSYLAGGPEQFF
TGTGCCAGCAGTTACCTTGCGGGGGGTCCCGAGCAGTTCTTC
>TRBV11-2|many|TRBD1|TRBJ1-2
CASSSLRGEDGYTF
TGTGCCAGTAGCTCGCTCAGGGGGGAAGATGGCTACACCTTC
>TRBV6-1|few|.|TRBJ2-2
CASRTQGVSANTGEPFF
TGTGCCAGCAGGACACAGGGAGTAAGCGCGAACACCGGGGAGCCGTTTTTT
>TRBV20-1|many|TRBD1|TRBJ1-1
CSASWQGGTEAFF
TGCAGTGCTAGTTGGCAGGGGGGCACTGAAGCTTTCTTT
>TRBV7-7|many|.|TRBJ1-1
CASSHSVNTEAFF
TGTGCTAGCAGCCACAGTGTGAACACTGAAGCTTTCTTT
>TRBV6-2/TRBV6-3|many|.|TRBJ2-1
CATTGTSGSDEQFF
TGTGCCACGACCGGGACATCAGGGTCCGATGAGCAGTTCTTC
>TRBV7-8|many|TRBD1|TRBJ1-2
CASRSQGALPAGYTF
TGTGCCAGCAGATCACAGGGGGCGCTCCCCGCTGGCTACACCTTC
>TRBV24-1|many|.|TRBJ2-3
CATSVLDSLSTDTQYF
TGTGCCACCAGTGTCCTCGACAGCCTAAGCACAGATACGCAGTATTTT
>TRBV5-6|.|.|TRBJ1-5
CASSLWGGSNQPQHF
TGTGCCAGCAGCTTGTGGGGGGGGAGCAATCAGCCCCAGCATTTT
>TRBV19|.|TRBD1|TRBJ1-2
CASSRQDRGPPGYGYTF
TGTGCCAGTAGTAGGCAGGACAGGGGGCCGCCTGGATATGGCTACACCTTC
>TRBV28|many|.|TRBJ2-7
CASSFGLISYEQYF
TGTGCCAGCAGTTTCGGACTGATAAGCTACGAGCAGTACTTC
>TRBV7-2|.|.|TRBJ2-7
CASSSPGRGGYEQYF
TGTGCCAGCAGCTCGCCCGGGAGAGGGGGCTACGAGCAGTACTTC
>TRBV24-1|.|.|TRBJ1-1
CATSGGGTEAFF
TGTGCCACCAGTGGAGGGGGCACTGAAGCTTTCTTT
>TRBV15|many|.|TRBJ1-2
CATNERPAGYGYTF
TGTGCCACCAACGAGAGACCGGCAGGCTATGGCTACACCTTC
>TRBV4-1|.|.|TRBJ1-1
CASSQQGYREGGEAFF
TGCGCCAGCAGCCAGCAAGGATACAGGGAGGGTGGTGAAGCTTTCTTT
>TRBV7-9|many|.|TRBJ2-7
CASSTRGGADYEQYF
TGTGCCAGCAGCACCCGTGGGGGGGCAGACTACGAGCAGTACTTC
>TRBV2|many|.|TRBJ2-7
CASREGLYEQYF
TGTGCCAGCAGAGAGGGTTTGTACGAGCAGTACTTC
>TRBV3-1|many|.|TRBJ1-3
CASSQGTLGNTIYF
TGTGCCAGCAGCCAAGGAACACTCGGAAACACCATATATTTT
>TRBV29-1|many|TRBD2|TRBJ2-1
CSVTSGGGEQFF
TGCAGCGTTACTAGCGGGGGGGGTGAGCAGTTCTTC
>TRBV28|many|.|TRBJ2-3
CASSLFAGSRTDTQYF
TGTGCCAGCAGTTTATTCGCGGGGTCTCGCACAGATACGCAGTATTTT
>TRBV6-1|many|.|TRBJ1-2
CASRDSYGYTF
TGTGCCAGCAGGGACAGCTATGGCTACACCTTC